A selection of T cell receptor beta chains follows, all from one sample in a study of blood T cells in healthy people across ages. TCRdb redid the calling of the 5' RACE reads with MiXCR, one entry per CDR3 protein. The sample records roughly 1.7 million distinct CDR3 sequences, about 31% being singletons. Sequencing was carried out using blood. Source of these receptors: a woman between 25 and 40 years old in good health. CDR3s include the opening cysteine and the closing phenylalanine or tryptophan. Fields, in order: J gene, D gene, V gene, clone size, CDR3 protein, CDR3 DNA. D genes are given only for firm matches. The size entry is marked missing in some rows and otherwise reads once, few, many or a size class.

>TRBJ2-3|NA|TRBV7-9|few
CASSPWLADTQYF
TGTGCCAGCAGCCCCTGGTTGGCAGATACGCAGTATTTT
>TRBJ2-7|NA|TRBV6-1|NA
CASSKGLSEEQYF
TGTGCCAGCAGCAAGGGGCTTTCTGAAGAGCAGTACTTC
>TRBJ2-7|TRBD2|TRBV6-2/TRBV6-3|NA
CASSYSTSGAPYEQYF
TGTGCCAGCAGTTACTCGACTAGCGGGGCCCCCTACGAGCAGTACTTC
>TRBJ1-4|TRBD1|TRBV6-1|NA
CASSATGFEKLFF
TGTGCCAGCAGTGCGACAGGGTTTGAAAAACTGTTTTTT
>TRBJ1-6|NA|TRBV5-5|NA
CASTKEGRDNSPLHF
TGTGCCAGCACCAAGGAGGGACGGGATAATTCACCCCTCCACTTT
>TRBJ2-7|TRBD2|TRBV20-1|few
CSARPSGRGTYEQYF
TGCAGTGCTCGTCCTAGCGGGAGAGGCACCTACGAGCAGTACTTC
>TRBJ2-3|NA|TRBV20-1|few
CSAAPGDTQYF
TGCAGTGCGGCCCCTGGGGATACGCAGTATTTT
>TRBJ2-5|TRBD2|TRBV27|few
CASKSGRAGETQYF
TGTGCCAGCAAAAGCGGGAGGGCCGGGGAGACCCAGTACTTC
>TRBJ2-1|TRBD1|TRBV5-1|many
CASSPTQGVYEQFF
TGCGCCAGCAGCCCCACACAGGGGGTATATGAGCAGTTCTTC
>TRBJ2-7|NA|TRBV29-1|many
CSVLKDSKYEQYF
TGCAGCGTCCTAAAGGACAGCAAATACGAGCAGTACTTC
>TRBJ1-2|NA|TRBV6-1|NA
CASTYRLGYGYTF
TGTGCCAGCACCTACAGGTTGGGCTATGGCTACACCTTC
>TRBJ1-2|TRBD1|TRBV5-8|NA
CASSLARTGYFYGYTF
TGTGCCAGCAGCTTGGCCCGGACAGGGTATTTCTATGGCTACACCTTC
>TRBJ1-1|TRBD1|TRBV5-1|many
CASSPGQGARMNTEAFF
TGCGCCAGCAGCCCGGGACAGGGGGCTCGAATGAACACTGAAGCTTTCTTT
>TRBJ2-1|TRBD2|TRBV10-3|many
CAISQISSGRSYNEQFF
TGTGCCATCAGTCAAATATCTAGCGGGAGATCCTACAATGAGCAGTTCTTC
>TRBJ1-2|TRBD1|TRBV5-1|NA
CASSADPGTGGGYTF
TGCGCCAGCAGCGCGGATCCTGGGACAGGTGGGGGCTACACCTTC
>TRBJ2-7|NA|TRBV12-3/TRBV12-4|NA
CASSLEGPPSSYEQYF
TGTGCCAGCAGTTTAGAGGGGCCCCCCAGCTCCTACGAGCAGTACTTC
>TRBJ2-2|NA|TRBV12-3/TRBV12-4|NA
CASSFRGGDTGELFF
TGTGCCAGCAGTTTTCGGGGAGGGGACACCGGGGAACTGTTTTTT
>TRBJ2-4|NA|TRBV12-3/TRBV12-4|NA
CASSFGGDGDIQYF
TGTGCCAGCAGTTTCGGGGGAGATGGCGACATTCAGTACTTC
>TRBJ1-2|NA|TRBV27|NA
CASSFAPRLTYGYTF
TGTGCCAGCAGTTTCGCTCCAAGGCTAACCTATGGCTACACCTTC
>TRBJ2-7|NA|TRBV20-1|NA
CSARTIALSVYEQYF
TGCAGTGCTAGGACCATAGCTCTATCAGTTTACGAGCAGTACTTC
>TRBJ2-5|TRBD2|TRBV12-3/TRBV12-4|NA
CASSRTSGGGETQYF
TGTGCCAGCAGTCGGACTAGCGGGGGAGGGGAGACCCAGTACTTC
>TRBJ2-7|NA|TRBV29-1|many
CSVEGRGEQYF
TGCAGCGTTGAGGGACGGGGCGAGCAGTACTTC
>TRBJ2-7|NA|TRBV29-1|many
CSGADRTTYEQYF
TGCAGCGGGGCGGACAGGACTACCTACGAGCAGTACTTC
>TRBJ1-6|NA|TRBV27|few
CASSLGTVGSPLHF
TGTGCCAGCAGTTTAGGTACAGTCGGATCACCCCTCCACTTT
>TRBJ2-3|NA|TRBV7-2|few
CASSLWSGGRDTQYF
TGTGCCAGCAGCTTATGGTCCGGGGGGCGTGATACGCAGTATTTT
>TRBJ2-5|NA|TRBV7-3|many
CASSLVQQETQYF
TGTGCCAGCAGCCTGGTACAGCAAGAGACCCAGTACTTC
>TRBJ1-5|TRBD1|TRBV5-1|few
CASSLAPTGGNQPRHF
TGCGCCAGCAGCTTGGCTCCGACAGGGGGCAATCAGCCCCGGCATTTT
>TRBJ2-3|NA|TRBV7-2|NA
CASSLARARRTDTQYF
TGTGCCAGCAGCTTAGCGCGGGCTAGAAGGACAGATACGCAGTATTTT
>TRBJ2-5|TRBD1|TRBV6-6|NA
CASVAASQGDQETQYF
TGTGCCAGCGTGGCGGCGTCTCAGGGGGATCAAGAGACCCAGTACTTC
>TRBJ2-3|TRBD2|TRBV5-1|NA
CASSDGTSLGSDTQYF
TGCGCCAGCAGCGACGGGACTAGCTTGGGATCAGATACGCAGTATTTT
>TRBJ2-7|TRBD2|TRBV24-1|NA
CATSDFGGTSYEQYF
TGTGCCACCAGTGATTTCGGGGGGACTTCCTACGAGCAGTACTTC
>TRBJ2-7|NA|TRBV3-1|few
CASSFGIGIRREQYF
TGTGCCAGCAGCTTCGGGATAGGGATACGACGCGAGCAGTACTTC
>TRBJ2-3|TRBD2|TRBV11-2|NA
CASSSARSGGEQYF
TGTGCCAGCAGCTCGGCCCGTAGCGGGGGCGAGCAGTATTTT
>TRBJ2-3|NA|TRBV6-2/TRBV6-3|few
CASRPIVGLTVTDTQYF
TGTGCCAGCAGACCTATCGTGGGACTGACAGTCACAGATACGCAGTATTTT
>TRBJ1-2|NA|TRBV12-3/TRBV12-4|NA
CASTTTEGIGYTF
TGTGCCAGCACTACCACAGAGGGAATTGGCTACACCTTC
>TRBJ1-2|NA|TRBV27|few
CASSSRTDGYTF
TGTGCCAGCAGTTCCCGGACGGATGGCTACACCTTC
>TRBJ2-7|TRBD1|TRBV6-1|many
CASSGQGYEQYF
TGTGCCAGCAGCGGACAGGGCTACGAGCAGTACTTC
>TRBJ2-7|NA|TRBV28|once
CASNGEGSYEQYF
TGTGCCAGCAATGGAGAGGGCTCCTACGAGCAGTACTTC
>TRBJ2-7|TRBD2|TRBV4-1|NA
CASSSRVAGVLEQYF
TGCGCCAGCAGCTCCCGGGTAGCGGGAGTGCTCGAGCAGTACTTC
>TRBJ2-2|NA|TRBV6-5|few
CASSYLTGTPIMLGTGELFF
TGTGCCAGCAGTTACTTAACCGGGACCCCGATTATGCTGGGGACCGGGGAGCTGTTTTTT
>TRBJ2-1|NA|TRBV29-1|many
CSVEDTSSNEQFF
TGCAGCGTTGAAGATACCTCCTCCAATGAGCAGTTCTTC
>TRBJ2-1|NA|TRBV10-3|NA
CAISVQGYNEQFF
TGTGCCATCAGTGTGCAGGGTTACAATGAGCAGTTCTTC
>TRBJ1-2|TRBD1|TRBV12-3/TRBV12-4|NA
CASRKGQGGASGYTF
TGTGCCAGCAGAAAGGGACAGGGTGGGGCAAGTGGCTACACCTTC
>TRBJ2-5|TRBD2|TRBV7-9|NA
CASSLDTAGGWTQYF
TGTGCCAGCAGCTTAGACACCGCGGGGGGGTGGACCCAGTACTTC
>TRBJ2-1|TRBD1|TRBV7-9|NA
CASTRDRDYDEQFF
TGTGCCAGCACCCGGGACAGGGACTACGATGAGCAGTTCTTC
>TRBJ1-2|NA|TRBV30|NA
CAWSVSGNYGYTF
TGTGCCTGGAGTGTTTCGGGAAACTATGGCTACACCTTC
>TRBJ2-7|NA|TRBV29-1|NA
CSVKTGDAEQYF
TGCAGCGTTAAGACGGGGGATGCCGAGCAGTACTTC
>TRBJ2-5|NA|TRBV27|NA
CASSLRLPSQETQYF
TGTGCCAGCAGTTTAAGGCTACCATCCCAAGAGACCCAGTACTTC
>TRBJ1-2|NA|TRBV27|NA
CASSLRGGIGYGYTF
TGTGCCAGCAGTTTAAGGGGGGGGATCGGGTATGGCTACACCTTC
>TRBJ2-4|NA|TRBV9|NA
CASSTTVAKNIQYF
TGTGCCAGCAGCACGACGGTAGCCAAAAACATTCAGTACTTC
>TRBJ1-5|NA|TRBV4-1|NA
CASSQDPVSNQPQHF
TGCGCCAGCAGCCAAGATCCAGTTTCGAATCAGCCCCAGCATTTT
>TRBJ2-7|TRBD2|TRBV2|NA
CASSERGRADEQYF
TGTGCCAGCAGTGAACGCGGGAGGGCCGACGAGCAGTACTTC
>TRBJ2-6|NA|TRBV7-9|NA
CASSLRGDSGANVLTF
TGTGCCAGCAGCTTAAGGGGGGACTCTGGGGCCAACGTCCTGACTTTC
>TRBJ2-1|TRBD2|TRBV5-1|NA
CAGSLLGLAGYNEQFF
TGCGCCGGCAGCTTGTTGGGACTAGCGGGGTACAATGAGCAGTTCTTC
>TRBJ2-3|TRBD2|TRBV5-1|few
CASSLKREGTDTQYF
TGCGCCAGCAGCTTAAAGCGGGAGGGCACAGATACGCAGTATTTT
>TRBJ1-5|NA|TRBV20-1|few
CSARWGGSNQPQHF
TGCAGTGCTAGGTGGGGGGGCTCGAATCAGCCCCAGCATTTT
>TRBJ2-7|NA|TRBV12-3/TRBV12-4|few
CASRSAGTESYEQYF
TGTGCCAGCAGGTCGGCCGGGACGGAATCCTACGAGCAGTACTTC
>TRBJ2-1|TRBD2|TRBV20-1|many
CSARASSGGPYEQFF
TGCAGTGCTAGAGCTTCTAGCGGGGGACCCTATGAGCAGTTCTTC
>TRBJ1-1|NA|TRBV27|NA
CASRTTGKDTEAFF
TGTGCCAGCAGAACAACCGGGAAGGACACTGAAGCTTTCTTT